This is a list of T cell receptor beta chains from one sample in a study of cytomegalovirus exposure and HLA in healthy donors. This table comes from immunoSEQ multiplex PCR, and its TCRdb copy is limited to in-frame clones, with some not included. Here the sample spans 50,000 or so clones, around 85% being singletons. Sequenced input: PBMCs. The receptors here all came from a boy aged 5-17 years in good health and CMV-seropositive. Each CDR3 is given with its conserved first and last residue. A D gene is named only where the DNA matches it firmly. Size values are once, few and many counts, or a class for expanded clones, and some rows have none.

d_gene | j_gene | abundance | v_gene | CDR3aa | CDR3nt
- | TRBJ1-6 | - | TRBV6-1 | CASRTGTTSLPLHF | TGTGCCAGCAGAACGGGGACAACGTCGTTACCCCTCCACTTT
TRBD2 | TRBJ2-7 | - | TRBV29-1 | CSAGLAGGLQYEQYF | TGCAGCGCTGGACTAGCGGGGGGGCTTCAATACGAGCAGTACTTC
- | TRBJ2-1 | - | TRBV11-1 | CASSRSRGSSYNEQFF | TGTGCCAGCAGCCGAAGCCGGGGGAGCTCCTACAATGAGCAGTTCTTC
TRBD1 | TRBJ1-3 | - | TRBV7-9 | CSSSLGGGGSGNTIYF | TGTTCCAGCAGCTTAGGAGGGGGCGGCTCTGGAAACACCATATATTTT
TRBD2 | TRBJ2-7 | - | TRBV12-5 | CASGLTSGVSYEQYF | TGTGCTAGTGGACTAACTAGCGGGGTCTCCTACGAGCAGTACTTC
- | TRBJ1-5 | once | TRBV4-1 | CASSQAGIGNQPQHF | TGCGCCAGCAGCCAAGCGGGGATAGGCAATCAGCCCCAGCATTTT
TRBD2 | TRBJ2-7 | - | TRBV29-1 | CSARGGQSSYEQYF | TGCAGCGCCCGGGGGGGTCAGAGCTCCTACGAGCAGTACTTC
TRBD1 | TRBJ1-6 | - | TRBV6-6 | CASRDTGAKGSPLHF | TGTGCCAGCCGCGATACAGGGGCTAAAGGATCACCCCTCCACTTT
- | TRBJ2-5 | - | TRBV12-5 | CASGSPDRADYQETQYF | TGTGCTAGTGGTTCACCAGATCGAGCGGATTACCAAGAGACCCAGTACTTC
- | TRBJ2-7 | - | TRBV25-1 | CASSEVGEQYF | TGTGCCAGCAGTGAAGTCGGTGAGCAGTACTTC
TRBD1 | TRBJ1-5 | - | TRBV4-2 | CASSQERLGGQGWGQPQHF | TGTGCCAGCAGCCAAGAACGGCTCGGGGGACAGGGGTGGGGACAGCCCCAGCATTTT
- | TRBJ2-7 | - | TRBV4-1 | CASSQERSDRSYEQYF | TGCGCCAGCAGCCAAGAAAGGTCAGACAGGAGCTACGAGCAGTACTTC
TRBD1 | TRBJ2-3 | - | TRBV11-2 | CASSHSGTGEGASTDTQYF | TGTGCCAGCAGCCACTCCGGGACAGGGGAGGGGGCTAGCACAGATACGCAGTATTTT
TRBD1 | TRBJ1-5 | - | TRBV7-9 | CASSLRQGESNQPQHF | TGTGCCAGCAGCTTAAGACAGGGGGAAAGCAATCAGCCCCAGCATTTT
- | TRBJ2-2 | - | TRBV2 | CASSVQGTTGELFF | TGTGCCAGCAGTGTCCAGGGAACCACCGGGGAGCTGTTTTTT
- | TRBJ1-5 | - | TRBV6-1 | CASRPGSNQPQHF | TGTGCCAGCCGGCCGGGGAGCAATCAGCCCCAGCATTTT
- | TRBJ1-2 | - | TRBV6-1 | CASNPTGNYGYTF | TGTGCCAGCAACCCTACAGGGAACTATGGCTACACCTTC
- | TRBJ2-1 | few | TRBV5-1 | CASSISPPSNEQFF | TGCGCCAGCAGCATTTCCCCCCCGAGCAATGAGCAGTTCTTC
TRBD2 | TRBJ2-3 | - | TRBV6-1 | CASPGLAGVDTQYF | TGTGCCAGCCCTGGACTAGCGGGGGTTGATACGCAGTATTTT
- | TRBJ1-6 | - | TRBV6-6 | CASSPNPITLHF | TGTGCCAGCAGTCCCAATCCTATTACCCTCCACTTT
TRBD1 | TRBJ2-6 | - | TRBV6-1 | CAVMTGARANVLTF | TGTGCCGTTATGACAGGGGCAAGGGCCAACGTCCTGACTTTC
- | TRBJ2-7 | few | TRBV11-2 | CASSFQGFSEQYF | TGTGCCAGCAGCTTTCAGGGTTTCTCGGAGCAGTACTTC
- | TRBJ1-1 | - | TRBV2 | CASSVAGNTEAFF | TGTGCCAGCAGTGTTGCGGGGAACACTGAAGCTTTCTTT
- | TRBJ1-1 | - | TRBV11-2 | CASSLLGANLNTEAFF | TGTGCCAGCAGCTTATTAGGGGCGAACTTGAACACTGAAGCTTTCTTT
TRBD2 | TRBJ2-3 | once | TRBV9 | CASSVSPSGGADTQYF | TGTGCCAGCAGTGTTTCTCCTAGCGGGGGGGCAGATACGCAGTATTTT
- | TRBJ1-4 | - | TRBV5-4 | CASSLAGVATNEKLFF | TGTGCCAGCAGCTTGGCAGGGGTGGCAACTAATGAAAAACTGTTTTTT
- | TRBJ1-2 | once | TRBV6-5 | CASSFDPGNSYGYTF | TGTGCCAGCAGTTTCGACCCAGGGAATTCCTATGGCTACACCTTC
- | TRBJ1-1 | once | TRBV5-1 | CASSFREFTEAFF | TGCGCCAGCAGCTTCCGTGAGTTCACTGAAGCTTTCTTT
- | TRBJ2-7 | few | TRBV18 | CASPPAGDPYEQYF | TGTGCCAGCCCCCCGGCCGGGGATCCCTACGAGCAGTACTTC
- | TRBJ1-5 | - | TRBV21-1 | CASSPRGQGDQPQHF | TGTGCCAGCAGCCCTAGGGGACAGGGGGATCAGCCCCAGCATTTT
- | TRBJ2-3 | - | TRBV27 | CASSFPGSTDTQYF | TGTGCCAGCAGTTTTCCGGGGAGCACAGATACGCAGTATTTT
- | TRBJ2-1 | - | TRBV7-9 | CVSSLVSYNEQFF | TGTGTCAGCAGCTTAGTCAGCTACAATGAGCAGTTCTTC
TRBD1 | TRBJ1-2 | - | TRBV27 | CATRGAGDYGYTF | TGTGCCACCAGGGGGGCAGGGGACTATGGCTACACCTTC
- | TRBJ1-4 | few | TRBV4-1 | CASSQVTVEKLFF | TGCGCCAGCAGCCAAGTAACAGTCGAAAAACTGTTTTTT
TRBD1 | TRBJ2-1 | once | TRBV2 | CASSGAAGGDEQFF | TGTGCCAGCAGTGGGGCGGCAGGGGGAGATGAGCAGTTCTTC
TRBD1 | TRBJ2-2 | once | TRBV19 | CASNRWGQGATTGELFF | TGTGCCAGTAACCGCTGGGGACAGGGGGCTACGACCGGGGAGCTGTTTTTT
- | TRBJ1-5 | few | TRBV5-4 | CASSHNRGEPQHF | TGTGCCAGCAGTCACAACCGGGGGGAGCCCCAGCATTTT
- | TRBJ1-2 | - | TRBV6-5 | CASSPLGGHYGYTF | TGTGCCAGCAGCCCCTTAGGGGGACACTATGGCTACACCTTC
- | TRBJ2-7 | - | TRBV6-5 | CASSPSVGGPYEQYF | TGTGCCAGCAGTCCTAGCGTCGGGGGGCCCTACGAGCAGTACTTC
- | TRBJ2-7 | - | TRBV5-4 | CASSSRDGRYSYEQYF | TGTGCCAGCAGCTCGCGGGACGGCCGCTACTCCTACGAGCAGTACTTC
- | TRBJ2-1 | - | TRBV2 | CASSAMNEQFF | TGTGCCAGCAGTGCTATGAATGAGCAGTTCTTC
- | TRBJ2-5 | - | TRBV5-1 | CASSLGGRNVETQYF | TGCGCCAGCAGCTTGGGAGGCCGCAACGTGGAGACCCAGTACTTC
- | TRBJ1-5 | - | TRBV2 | CASNGHYSNQPQHF | TGTGCCAGCAATGGACACTATAGCAATCAGCCCCAGCATTTT
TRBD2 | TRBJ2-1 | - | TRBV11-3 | CASSDTHVGGGSYNEQFF | TGTGCCAGCAGCGATACTCACGTGGGCGGGGGGTCCTACAATGAGCAGTTCTTC
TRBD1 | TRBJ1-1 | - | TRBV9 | CASSVVRRDRVSTEAFF | TGTGCCAGCAGCGTAGTTAGGCGGGACAGGGTATCCACTGAAGCTTTCTTT
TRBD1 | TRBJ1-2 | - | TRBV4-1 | CASSQTTGGGYTF | TGCGCCAGCAGCCAAACGACAGGGGGTGGCTACACCTTC
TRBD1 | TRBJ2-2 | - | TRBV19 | CASRVRGQGGELFF | TGTGCCAGTAGGGTCAGGGGGCAGGGAGGGGAGCTGTTTTTT
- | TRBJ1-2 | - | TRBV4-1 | CASSLGQGLGEDYGYTF | TGCGCCAGCAGCCTAGGCCAGGGATTGGGGGAGGACTATGGCTACACCTTC
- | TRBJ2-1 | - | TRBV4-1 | CASSQDPSSYNEQFF | TGCGCCAGCAGCCAAGATCCTAGCTCCTACAATGAGCAGTTCTTC
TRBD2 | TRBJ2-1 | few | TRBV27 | CASSSRLAGDGGDEQFF | TGTGCCAGCAGTTCCCGACTAGCGGGGGACGGGGGGGATGAGCAGTTCTTC
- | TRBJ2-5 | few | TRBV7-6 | CASSLALVAGTDGTQYF | TGTGCCAGCAGCTTAGCGTTAGTAGCGGGGACAGACGGGACCCAGTACTTC
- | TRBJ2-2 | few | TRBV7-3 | CASSRTETGELFF | TGTGCCAGCAGCCGGACTGAGACCGGGGAGCTGTTTTTT
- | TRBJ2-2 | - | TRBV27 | CATNPGHGELFF | TGTGCCACCAATCCAGGGCACGGGGAGCTGTTTTTT
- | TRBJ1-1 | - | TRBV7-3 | CASSATGNTEAFF | TGTGCCAGCAGCGCAACCGGGAACACTGAAGCTTTCTTT
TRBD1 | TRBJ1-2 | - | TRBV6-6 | CASRDSDRGVGYTF | TGTGCCAGCAGGGACAGTGACAGGGGGGTTGGCTACACCTTC